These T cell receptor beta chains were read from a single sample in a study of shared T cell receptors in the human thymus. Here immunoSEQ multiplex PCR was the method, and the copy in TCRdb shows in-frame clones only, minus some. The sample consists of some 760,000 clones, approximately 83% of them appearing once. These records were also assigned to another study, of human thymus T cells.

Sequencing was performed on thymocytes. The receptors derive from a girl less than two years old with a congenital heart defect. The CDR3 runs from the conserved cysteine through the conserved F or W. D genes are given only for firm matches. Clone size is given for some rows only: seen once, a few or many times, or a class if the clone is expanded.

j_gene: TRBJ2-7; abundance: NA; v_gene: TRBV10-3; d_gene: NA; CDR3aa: CAISDPDSKLSYEQYF; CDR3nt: TGTGCCATCAGTGACCCCGACAGTAAGTTGTCCTACGAGCAGTACTTC
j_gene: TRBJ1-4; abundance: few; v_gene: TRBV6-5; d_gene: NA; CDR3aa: CASSYQGPATNEKLFF; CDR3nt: TGTGCCAGCAGTTACCAGGGGCCGGCAACTAATGAAAAACTGTTTTTT
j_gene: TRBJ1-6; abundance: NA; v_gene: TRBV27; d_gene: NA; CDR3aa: CASSPEANSPLHF; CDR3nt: TGTGCCAGCAGTCCGGAGGCTAATTCACCCCTCCACTTT
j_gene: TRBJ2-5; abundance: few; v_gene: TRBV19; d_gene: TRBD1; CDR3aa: CASSIQDRAGETQYF; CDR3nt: TGTGCCAGTAGTATCCAGGACAGGGCTGGAGAGACCCAGTACTTC
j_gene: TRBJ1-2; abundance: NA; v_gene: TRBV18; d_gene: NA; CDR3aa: CASSPLDSTGLGGYTF; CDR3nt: TGTGCCAGCTCACCTCTGGACTCTACAGGGTTAGGTGGCTACACCTTC
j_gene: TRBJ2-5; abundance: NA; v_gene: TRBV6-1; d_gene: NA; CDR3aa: CASSRGGRDRKTQYF; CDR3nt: TGTGCCAGCAGTCGCGGGGGCCGCGACCGGAAGACCCAGTACTTC
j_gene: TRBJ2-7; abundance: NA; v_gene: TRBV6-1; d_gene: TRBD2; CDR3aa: CASSEREGPSSYEQYF; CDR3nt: TGTGCCAGCAGTGAACGGGAGGGTCCTAGCTCCTACGAGCAGTACTTC
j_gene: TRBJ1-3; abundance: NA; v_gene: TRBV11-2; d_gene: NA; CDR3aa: CASSLKGGAGNTIYF; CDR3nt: TGTGCCAGCAGCTTAAAAGGGGGAGCTGGAAACACCATATATTTT
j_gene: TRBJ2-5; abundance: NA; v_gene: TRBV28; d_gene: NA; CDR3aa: CASSYPRHVTTQETQYF; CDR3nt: TGTGCCAGCAGTTACCCGAGGCACGTTACCACTCAAGAGACCCAGTACTTC
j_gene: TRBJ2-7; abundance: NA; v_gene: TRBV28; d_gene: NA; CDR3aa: CASSERHGRDSYEQYF; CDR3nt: TGTGCCAGCAGTGAACGCCACGGACGGGACTCCTACGAGCAGTACTTC
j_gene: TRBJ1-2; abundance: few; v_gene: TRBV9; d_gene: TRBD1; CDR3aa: CASSGRRTGASNYGYTF; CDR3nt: TGTGCCAGCAGCGGACGTCGGACAGGGGCATCTAACTATGGCTACACCTTC
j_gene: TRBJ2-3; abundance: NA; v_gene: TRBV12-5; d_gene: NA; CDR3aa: CASGLVLRGGVATDTQYF; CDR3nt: TGTGCTAGTGGTTTGGTACTGAGGGGGGGCGTTGCCACAGATACGCAGTATTTT
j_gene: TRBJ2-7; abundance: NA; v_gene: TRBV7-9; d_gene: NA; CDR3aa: CASSRLGDRSYEQYF; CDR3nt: TGTGCCAGCAGCCGCCTGGGTGACAGATCCTACGAGCAGTACTTC
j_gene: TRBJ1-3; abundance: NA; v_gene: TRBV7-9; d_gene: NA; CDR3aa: CASSPGGSGNTIYF; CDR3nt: TGTGCCAGCAGCCCGGGAGGGTCTGGAAACACCATATATTTT
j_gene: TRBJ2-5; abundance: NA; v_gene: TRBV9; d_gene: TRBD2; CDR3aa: CASSVGPGLARETQYF; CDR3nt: TGTGCCAGCAGCGTAGGCCCGGGACTAGCGAGGGAGACCCAGTACTTC
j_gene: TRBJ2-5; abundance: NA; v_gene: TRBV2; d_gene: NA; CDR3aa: CASSEVGGLIELETQYF; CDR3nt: TGTGCCAGCAGTGAAGTCGGAGGGCTTATTGAACTGGAGACCCAGTACTTC
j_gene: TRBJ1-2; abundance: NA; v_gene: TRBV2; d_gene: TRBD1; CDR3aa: CASSGGQGGNGGYTF; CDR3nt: TGTGCCAGCAGTGGTGGACAGGGGGGGAACGGGGGCTACACCTTC
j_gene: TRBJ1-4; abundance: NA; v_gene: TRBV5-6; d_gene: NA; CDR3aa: CASSLCQGKLGEKLFF; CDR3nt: TGTGCCAGCAGCTTGTGTCAGGGGAAGTTGGGGGAAAAACTGTTTTTT
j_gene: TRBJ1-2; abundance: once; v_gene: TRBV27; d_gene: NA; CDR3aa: CASSSVRFDYGYTF; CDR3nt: TGTGCCAGCAGTTCAGTCAGGTTCGACTATGGCTACACCTTC
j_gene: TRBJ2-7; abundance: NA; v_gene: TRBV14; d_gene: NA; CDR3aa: CASSPLGGPFYEQYF; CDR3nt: TGTGCCAGCAGCCCGCTCGGGGGTCCTTTCTACGAGCAGTACTTC
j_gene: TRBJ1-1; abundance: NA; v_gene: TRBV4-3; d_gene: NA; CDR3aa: CASSQSREERPGLRTEAFF; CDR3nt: TGCGCCAGCAGCCAATCCCGGGAGGAGCGGCCGGGACTAAGGACTGAAGCTTTCTTT
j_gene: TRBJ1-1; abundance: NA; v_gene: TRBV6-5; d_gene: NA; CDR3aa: CASALHRDNTEAFF; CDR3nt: TGTGCCAGCGCCCTACACAGGGATAACACTGAAGCTTTCTTT
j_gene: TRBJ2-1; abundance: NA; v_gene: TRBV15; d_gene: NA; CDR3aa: CATSRDGSGGALGEQFF; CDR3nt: TGTGCCACCAGCAGAGATGGATCCGGGGGTGCCCTCGGTGAGCAGTTCTTC
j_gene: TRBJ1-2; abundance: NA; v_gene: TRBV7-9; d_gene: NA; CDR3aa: CASRPRRENYGYTF; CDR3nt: TGTGCCAGCAGACCGCGGCGGGAAAACTATGGCTACACCTTC
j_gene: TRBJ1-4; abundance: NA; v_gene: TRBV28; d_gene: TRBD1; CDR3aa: CASSPQTGGRPPNEKLFF; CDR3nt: TGTGCCAGCAGTCCCCAGACAGGGGGCAGACCCCCCAATGAAAAACTGTTTTTT
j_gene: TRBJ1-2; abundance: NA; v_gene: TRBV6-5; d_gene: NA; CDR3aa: CASSPVYYGYTF; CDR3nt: TGTGCCAGCAGCCCCGTTTACTATGGCTACACCTTC
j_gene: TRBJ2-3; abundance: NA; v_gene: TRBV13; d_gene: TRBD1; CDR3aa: CASSLGQPSTDTQYF; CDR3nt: TGTGCCAGCAGCCTGGGACAGCCCAGCACAGATACGCAGTATTTT
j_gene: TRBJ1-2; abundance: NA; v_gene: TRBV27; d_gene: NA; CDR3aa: CASSPPGATHYGYTF; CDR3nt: TGTGCCAGCAGCCCCCCGGGAGCAACCCACTATGGCTACACCTTC
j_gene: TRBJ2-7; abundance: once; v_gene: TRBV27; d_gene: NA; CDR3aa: CASRNRAGLVEQYF; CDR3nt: TGTGCCAGCAGGAACCGAGCGGGCCTCGTCGAGCAGTACTTC
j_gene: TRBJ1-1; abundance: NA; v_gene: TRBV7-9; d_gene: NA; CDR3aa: CASSLAMQGGTEAFF; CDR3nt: TGTGCCAGCAGCTTAGCCATGCAGGGTGGGACTGAAGCTTTCTTT
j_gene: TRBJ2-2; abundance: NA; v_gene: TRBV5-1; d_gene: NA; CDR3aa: CASKRENTGELFF; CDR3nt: TGCGCCAGCAAGAGGGAAAACACCGGGGAGCTGTTTTTT
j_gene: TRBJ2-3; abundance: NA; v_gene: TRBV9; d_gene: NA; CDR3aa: CASSVVPLGGGTDTQYF; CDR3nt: TGTGCCAGCAGCGTAGTTCCCTTGGGGGGAGGCACAGATACGCAGTATTTT
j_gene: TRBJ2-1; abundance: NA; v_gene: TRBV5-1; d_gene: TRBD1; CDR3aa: CASTDVGQPLSYNEQFF; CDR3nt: TGCGCCAGCACCGACGTGGGACAGCCCCTGTCTTACAATGAGCAGTTCTTC
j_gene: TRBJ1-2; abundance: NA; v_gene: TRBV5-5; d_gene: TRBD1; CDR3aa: CASSETQDRVGGYTF; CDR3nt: TGTGCCAGCAGCGAAACACAGGACAGGGTGGGGGGCTACACCTTC
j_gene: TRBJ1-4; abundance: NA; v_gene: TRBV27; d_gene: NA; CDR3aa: CASSLRRGSTNEKLFF; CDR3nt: TGTGCCAGCAGTTTACGCAGGGGCTCAACTAATGAAAAACTGTTTTTT
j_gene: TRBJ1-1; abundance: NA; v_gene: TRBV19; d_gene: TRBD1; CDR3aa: CASSIVQGATEAFF; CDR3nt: TGTGCCAGTAGTATAGTCCAGGGGGCCACTGAAGCTTTCTTT
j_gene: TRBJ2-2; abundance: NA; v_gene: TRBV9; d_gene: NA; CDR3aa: CASSTQPGHRNAGELFF; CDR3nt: TGTGCCAGCAGCACGCAACCGGGACATAGAAATGCCGGGGAGCTGTTTTTT
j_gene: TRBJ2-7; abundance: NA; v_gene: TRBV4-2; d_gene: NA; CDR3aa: CASSPSLSSYEQYF; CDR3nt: TGTGCCAGCAGCCCTTCCCTGAGCTCCTACGAGCAGTACTTC
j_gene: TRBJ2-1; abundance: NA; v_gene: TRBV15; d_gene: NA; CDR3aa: CATSRPKQSSYNEQFF; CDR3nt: TGTGCCACCAGCAGACCAAAGCAAAGCTCCTACAATGAGCAGTTCTTC
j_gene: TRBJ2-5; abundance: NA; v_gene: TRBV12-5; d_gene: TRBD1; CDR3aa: CASGTGQDPETQYF; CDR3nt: TGTGCTAGTGGTACCGGACAGGATCCCGAGACCCAGTACTTC
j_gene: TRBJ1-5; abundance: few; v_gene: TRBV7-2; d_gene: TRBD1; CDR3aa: CASSPWDSENQPQHF; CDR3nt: TGTGCCAGCAGCCCCTGGGACAGCGAGAATCAGCCCCAGCATTTT
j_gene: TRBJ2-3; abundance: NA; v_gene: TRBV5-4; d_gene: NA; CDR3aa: CASSLLIASTDTQYF; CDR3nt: TGTGCCAGCAGCTTACTAATTGCTAGCACAGATACGCAGTATTTT
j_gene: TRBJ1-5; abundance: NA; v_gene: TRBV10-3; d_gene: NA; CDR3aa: CAISETGTAPNQPQHF; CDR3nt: TGTGCCATCAGTGAAACAGGCACGGCCCCCAATCAGCCCCAGCATTTT
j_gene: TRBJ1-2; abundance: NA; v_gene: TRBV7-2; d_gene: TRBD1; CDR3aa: CASSLRPRQGGNYGYTF; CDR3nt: TGTGCCAGCAGCTTAAGACCGCGACAGGGGGGGAACTATGGCTACACCTTC
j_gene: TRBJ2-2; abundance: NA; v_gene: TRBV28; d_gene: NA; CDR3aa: CASSLQQHGELFF; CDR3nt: TGTGCCAGCAGTTTACAACAGCACGGGGAGCTGTTTTTT
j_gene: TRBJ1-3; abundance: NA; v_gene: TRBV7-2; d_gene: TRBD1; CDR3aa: CASSPPGQASGRRNTIYF; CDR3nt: TGTGCCAGCAGCCCGCCGGGACAGGCAAGCGGGAGGAGAAACACCATATATTTT
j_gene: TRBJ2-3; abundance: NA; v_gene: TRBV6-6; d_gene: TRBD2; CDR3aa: CASRFPPSGGLDTQYF; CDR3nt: TGTGCCAGCAGGTTTCCTCCCAGCGGGGGTCTAGATACGCAGTATTTT
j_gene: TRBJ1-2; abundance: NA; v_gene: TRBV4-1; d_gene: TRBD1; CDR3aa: CASSQPGGHRGTYYGYTF; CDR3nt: TGCGCCAGCAGCCAACCGGGGGGCCACAGGGGGACCTACTATGGCTACACCTTC
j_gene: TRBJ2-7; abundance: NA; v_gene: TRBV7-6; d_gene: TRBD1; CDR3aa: CASSSYRGRTPSSYEQYF; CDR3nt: TGTGCCAGCAGCTCCTACAGGGGGCGCACACCGAGCTCCTACGAGCAGTACTTC
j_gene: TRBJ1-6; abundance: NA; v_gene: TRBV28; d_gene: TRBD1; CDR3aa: CASSVPGQGASPLHF; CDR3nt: TGTGCCAGCAGTGTGCCGGGACAGGGGGCTTCACCCCTCCACTTT
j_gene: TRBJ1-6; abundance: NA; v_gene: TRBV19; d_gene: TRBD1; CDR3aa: CASSPGTDNSPLHF; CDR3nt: TGTGCCAGTAGTCCCGGGACAGATAATTCACCCCTCCACTTT
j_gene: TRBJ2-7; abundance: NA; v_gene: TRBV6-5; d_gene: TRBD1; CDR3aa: CASRTAGTDHEQYF; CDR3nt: TGTGCCAGCAGGACCGCCGGGACAGATCACGAGCAGTACTTC